Following are 10 T cell receptor beta chains from one sample sequenced in a study of cytomegalovirus exposure and HLA in healthy donors. Primers for the PCR totalled 60 Vbeta and 13 Jbeta. Libraries were prepared by immunoSEQ multiplex PCR; TCRdb keeps only in-frame clonotypes and omits some of them. The data show 110,000 to 150,000 clones, roughly 80% seen once. Sequencing was done on a sample of PBMCs. Every receptor here comes from a boy between 2 and 10 years old in good health and CMV-seronegative.

The V gene is TRBV1, the J gene TRBJ1-5; the table's D gene call, TRBD1, was not cross checked with the DNA. TRBV1 is labeled a pseudogene. The CDR3 extends over 16 amino acids. The CDR3 sequence: CTSSPGQAYSNQPQHF. CDR3 in DNA: TGCACCAGCAGCCCGGGACAGGCTTATAGCAATCAGCCCCAGCATTTT.

The gene calls are TRBV11-3 and TRBJ2-1; D may be TRBD2 (5 bases). CDR1 and CDR2 from the germline V gene are SGHNT and YENEEA. CDR3 length equals 14 residues. Trimming left V 5 bases short and J 7 bases short, with 15 bases between. CDR3 region: CASSDPRGPNEQFF. The CDR3 nucleotides read TGTGCCAGCAGCGACCCCCGGGGTCCGAATGAGCAGTTCTTC.

The chain links TRBV23-1 to TRBJ1-3; D is uncertain. TRBV23-1 is an ORF, and what it does is uncertain. The CDR3 consists of 18 residues. With 4 bases removed from V and 8 bases from J, the gap between germline ends came to 27 bases. CDR3 region: CASSLPAVLVALPHTIYF. The CDR3 region has the DNA TGCGCCAGCAGTCTGCCGGCGGTTTTGGTTGCTCTACCACACACCATATATTTT.

This chain uses TRBV27 with TRBJ2-7, with D possibly being TRBD1 (6 bases). The V gene's germline CDR1 is MNHEY and CDR2 SMNVEV (reference sequence). The CDR3 loop spans 14 amino acids. The V end was cut by 6 bases, the J end by 0 bases, with 12 bases between. The CDR3 DNA reads as TGTGCCAGCAGGACCCTACAGGGCTCCTACGAGCAGTACTTC. Translation: CASRTLQGSYEQYF.

V is TRBV4-1 and J is TRBJ1-5; unclear D gene. This CDR3 has 15 residues. V was clipped by 1 base and J by 6 bases, with 13 bases between them. Germline values: CDR1 MGHRA, CDR2 YSYEKL. The CDR3 DNA is TGCGCCAGCAGCCAAGCACAGAGTTCCAGTCAGCCCCAGCATTTT. Protein sequence: CASSQAQSSSQPQHF.

This clone was counted between two and nine times. This chain joins TRBV6-4 and TRBJ2-3; D perhaps matches TRBD2 (5 bases). The CDR3 totals 13 residues. Per germline, CDR1 MRHNA and CDR2 SNTAGT. With 2 bases removed from V and 3 bases from J, the gap between germline ends came to 6 bases. CDR3 in DNA: TGTGCCAGCAGTGACAGGGAGACAGATACGCAGTATTTT. It is translated as CASSDRETDTQYF.

The CDR3 sequence is CSPTIAERTGELFF. Here the CDR3 DNA reads TGTTCCCCTACTATAGCCGAGAGGACCGGGGAGCTGTTTTTT. The V and J genes are TRBV7-9 and TRBJ2-2; D uncertain. Looked up from germline, CDR1 is SEHNR and CDR2 is FQNEAQ (reference sequence). This CDR3 spans 14 amino acids. The full variable domain, its missing parts supplied by reference TRBV7-9 and TRBJ2-2, is DTGVSQNPRHKITKRGQNVTFRCDPISEHNRLYWYRQTLGQGPEFLTYFQNEAQLEKSRLLSDRFSAERPKGSFSTLEIQRTEQGDSAMYLCSPTIAERTGELFFGEGSRLTVL.

This chain connects TRBV6-6 to TRBJ2-7; 7 nucleotides agree with TRBD1. The CDR3 runs to 16 residues. The ends lost 7 bases at V and 3 bases at J; junction bases unmatched: 15. Germline V gives CDR1 MNHNY, CDR2 SVGAGI (reference sequence). The CDR3: CASTYLPRDRYYEQYF. DNA for the CDR3: TGTGCCAGCACCTATTTACCCCGGGACAGATACTACGAGCAGTACTTC.

The V call is TRBV6-1, the J call TRBJ2-3; 7 bases are a match to TRBD1. V lost 2 bases and J lost 5; bases outside the gene matches: 16. From germline, CDR1 is MNHNS and CDR2 SASEGT. This CDR3 contains 18 residues. CDR3 sequence (DNA): TGTGCCAGCAGTGAAAAGGTCGCGGAGGACAGGTCCGGAGATACGCAGTATTTT. It specifies CASSEKVAEDRSGDTQYF.

The chain combines TRBV27 with TRBJ2-5, with 14 bases fitting TRBD2. The DNA end is more similar to TRBJ2-7, so the J call may be wrong. Germline-derived CDR1 and CDR2 are MNHEY and SMNVEV (reference sequence). The CDR3 runs 16 residues. CDR3 DNA sequence: TGTGCCAGCAGTTTATCGACTAGCGGGAGGGCCTACGAGCAGTACTTC. Residues: CASSLSTSGRAYEQYF.